The rows below give T cell receptor beta chains drawn from one sample of a study of T cell changes during pregnancy in multiple sclerosis. Repertoires were generated with immunoSEQ multiplex PCR, while TCRdb's copy carries only in-frame clones and drops some. This sample carries over 40,000 clones, over 90% of them seen once, and the ten largest clones take roughly 2.3%. This sample comprised peripheral blood, obtained in the third trimester of pregnancy. Every receptor here comes from a female donor with multiple sclerosis, enrolled in a pregnancy study. Each CDR3 is given with its conserved first and last residue. Each record gives: clone size, D gene, V gene, J gene, CDR3 protein, CDR3 DNA. A D gene is named only where the DNA matches it firmly. Some rows have no size entry. The others give once, few or many, or a class for an expanded clone.

clone size: NA; D gene: TRBD1; V gene: TRBV30; J gene: TRBJ1-1; CDR3 protein: CAWRAGDRGSVSNTEAFF; CDR3 DNA: TGTGCCTGGAGGGCCGGGGACAGGGGGAGCGTATCGAACACTGAAGCTTTCTTT
clone size: NA; D gene: NA; V gene: TRBV5-3; J gene: TRBJ2-1; CDR3 protein: CARSLGDYNEQFF; CDR3 DNA: TGTGCCAGAAGCTTGGGCGATTACAATGAGCAGTTCTTC
clone size: NA; D gene: TRBD1; V gene: TRBV11-3; J gene: TRBJ2-1; CDR3 protein: CASSYPGQINEQFF; CDR3 DNA: TGTGCCAGCAGCTACCCGGGACAGATCAATGAGCAGTTCTTC
clone size: NA; D gene: NA; V gene: TRBV25-1; J gene: TRBJ2-3; CDR3 protein: CASSEDGAMGTDTQYF; CDR3 DNA: TGTGCCAGCAGTGAAGATGGGGCGATGGGAACAGATACGCAGTATTTT
clone size: NA; D gene: NA; V gene: TRBV12-2; J gene: TRBJ2-3; CDR3 protein: CASRLWMGESTDTQYF; CDR3 DNA: TGTGCAAGTCGCCTCTGGATGGGAGAATCTACAGATACGCAGTATTTT
clone size: NA; D gene: NA; V gene: TRBV27; J gene: TRBJ2-7; CDR3 protein: CASSSDSSYEQYF; CDR3 DNA: TGTGCCAGCAGTTCGGACAGCTCCTACGAGCAGTACTTC
clone size: NA; D gene: NA; V gene: TRBV27; J gene: TRBJ1-1; CDR3 protein: CASSPGLVVNTEAFF; CDR3 DNA: TGTGCCAGCAGTCCGGGGTTAGTAGTCAACACTGAAGCTTTCTTT
clone size: few; D gene: NA; V gene: TRBV5-4; J gene: TRBJ2-7; CDR3 protein: CASSLGRGLGNEQYF; CDR3 DNA: TGTGCCAGCAGCTTGGGTCGGGGTCTCGGGAATGAGCAGTACTTC
clone size: NA; D gene: NA; V gene: TRBV5-1; J gene: TRBJ2-3; CDR3 protein: CASSRRDSFTDTQYF; CDR3 DNA: TGCGCCAGCAGCCGGCGAGACAGTTTCACAGATACGCAGTATTTT
clone size: NA; D gene: TRBD2; V gene: TRBV7-9; J gene: TRBJ2-1; CDR3 protein: CASSPQWAERGMGEQFF; CDR3 DNA: TGTGCCAGCAGCCCCCAATGGGCGGAGCGGGGAATGGGCGAGCAGTTCTTC
clone size: few; D gene: TRBD2; V gene: TRBV15; J gene: TRBJ2-1; CDR3 protein: CATSRDPGLASEQFF; CDR3 DNA: TGTGCCACCAGCAGAGATCCCGGACTAGCGAGTGAGCAGTTCTTC